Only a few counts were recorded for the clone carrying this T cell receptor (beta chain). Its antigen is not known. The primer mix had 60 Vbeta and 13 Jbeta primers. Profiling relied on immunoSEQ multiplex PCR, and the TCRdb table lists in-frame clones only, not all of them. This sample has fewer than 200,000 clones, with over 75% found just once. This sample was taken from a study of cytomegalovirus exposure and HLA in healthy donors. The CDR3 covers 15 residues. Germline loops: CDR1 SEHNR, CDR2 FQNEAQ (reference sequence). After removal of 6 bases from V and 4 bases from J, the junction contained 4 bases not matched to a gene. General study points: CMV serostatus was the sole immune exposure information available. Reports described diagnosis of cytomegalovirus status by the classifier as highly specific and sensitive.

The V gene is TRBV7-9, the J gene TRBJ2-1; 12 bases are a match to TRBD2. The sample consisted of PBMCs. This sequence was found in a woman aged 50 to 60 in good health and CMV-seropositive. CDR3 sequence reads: CASRSTSGRYNEQFF. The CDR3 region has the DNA TGTGCCAGCAGGAGTACTAGCGGGAGGTACAATGAGCAGTTCTTC.